Sequencing of this TCR beta chain was carried out in a study of blood T cell repertoires in COVID-19. Overall study: COVID-19 samples, acute and convalescent, were from the United States, Italy and Spain. T cells, B-cell-depleted T cells, or PBMCs supplied cDNA or gDNA.

CDR1 is SGHKS and CDR2 is YYEKEE in the germline V gene (reference sequence). Unmatched junction bases numbered 4, after V lost 0 bases and J lost 7 bases. The CDR3 runs 16 residues. In the source study's methods: Using reference gene primer amplification, nucleated cell counts were estimated. The assay was immunoSEQ multiplex PCR, and TCRdb's table has in-frame clones only and misses some. Clonal size and the V and J genes are those of that table, whereas D and trimming came from the DNA. This sample has 140,000 to 150,000 clones, with about nine tenths found just once. The sequenced sample was peripheral blood. The chain couples TRBV5-5 to TRBJ2-1; 13 bases are shared with TRBD2. This sequence originates from an elderly man with acute or convalescent COVID-19. The CDR3, as DNA: TGTGCCAGCAGCTTGGGACTAGCGGGAGGAGAAAATGAGCAGTTCTTC. Its translation is CASSLGLAGGENEQFF.